This TCR beta chain was obtained from a study of T cells after posttransplantation cyclophosphamide (dated by TCRdb to about 2016). With regard to the full study: Using TRB sequencing, the study followed how the T cell repertoire rebuilt after myeloablative bone marrow transplantation with posttransplantation cyclophosphamide given as GVHD prophylaxis. Antigen receptor sequencing was done on samples from 35 PTCy-treated patients and from about 17 related bone marrow donors of those patients. TRB sequencing was performed on blood from all 35 or so PTCy patients with 1-year posttransplant specimens. In 3 patients, up to roughly 3 additional blood samples taken between 2 and 5.2 years after transplant also underwent TRB sequencing, as did pretransplant blood from 4 patients. TRA and TRB clonality were tightly correlated in about ten samples, so subsequent TCR analyses focused on TRB only. Public TRB sequences were queried against a database of over 3,000 sequences associated with responses to pathogens, tumor antigens, self-antigens and alloantigens. Results and caveats for the whole study, not just this receptor: Across the roughly 48 patients, TRB clonality was highly associated with recipient CMV seropositivity and CMV reactivation, and diversity with PTCy was similar to that in the CNI/methotrexate controls. The TRB repertoires of T cells infiltrating skin or GI tract showed only limited overlap with the TRB repertoires of T cells in blood. Donor-recipient similarity was low at 1-2 months but increased during the first year, and donor CD8+ memory clones often dominated later blood repertoires.

PTCy-treated patients came from a prospective multi-institutional clinical trial. Mononuclear cells from peripheral blood and bone marrow were separated by Ficoll-Hypaque density centrifugation and then cryopreserved. The CDR3 measures 13 amino acids from cysteine to phenylalanine. The sequence is cut down to CDR3 DNA, 39 bases in frame from base 1. CDR1 is given as SGHTS and CDR2 as YDEGEE, both from the germline V gene. This clone showed up just once. It has no known antigen specificity. One junction end does not reproduce the germline sequence, and a read error may be involved. TRB sequencing was run on genomic DNA with either the immunoSEQ assay at survey resolution or the hsTCRB kit. Concerning the study's data processing: Initial read processing used immunoSEQ software, and repertoire analyses used the LymphoSeq R package. Clonality was calculated as 1 minus normalized Shannon entropy, and the Gini coefficient was also calculated for each TRB dataset. Phenotypes of unsorted samples were inferred by mapping TRB sequences from sorted subsets of the recipient or donor onto unsorted samples of the same recipient. TCRdb retrieved this table from immuneACCESS and kept in-frame rearrangements only. Not all clones are present; in checked studies, unresolved V genes account for under half, and no reason is known for the remainder. V and J calls and clone size are those listed in that table; D and trimming were worked out from the DNA. The sample table shows approximately 32,000 clones, and roughly 90% are seen once. The ten largest clones add up to about 15% of the sample.

The chain uses TRBV5-8 and TRBJ1-5, with the D gene not confidently named. The clonotype comes from a woman between 35 and 50 years old with a blood cancer, CMV-positive, and with a related stem cell donor. The sequencing input was PBMCs. The DNA sequence is TGTGCCAGCAGCTTGGGGAGCCATCAGTCCCAGCATTTT. Its product reads: CASSLGSHQSQHF.